This TCR beta chain came from a study of cytomegalovirus exposure and HLA in healthy donors (dated by TCRdb to about 2017). General notes on the study: In an earlier analysis of 587 of the donors, around 290 Gb of sequence data and roughly 100 million unique TCR beta sequences from about 190 million T cells were reported. Approximately 300 gigabases of sequencing data and around 88 million unique TCR sequences made up an early release that covered approximately 700 HLA-typed donors. The genetic ancestry cluster associated with self-reported Caucasian donors included roughly 84% of the roughly 390 genotyped donors. The aim of the study was to test whether cataloging public T cell receptors could identify signatures of past pathogen exposure. The study profiled the T cell repertoires of hundreds of subjects by immunosequencing and related them to cytomegalovirus serostatus. A separate validation cohort of 100 to 150 different subjects was used in addition to the 666-subject first cohort. High-throughput TCR immunosequencing, statistical association of individual TCRs with disease status, and machine learning were combined to predict cytomegalovirus infection status. A later analysis re-examined previously published TCR beta repertoires from about 670 donors and added high-resolution HLA genotyping to investigate patterns of TCR occurrence. Rather than using new phenotypic data, the later analysis identified candidate immune exposures from TCR beta sequences and from how often those sequences occurred across donors. An earlier analysis of 587 of the donors used high-throughput TCR beta sequencing to judge whether each TCR beta V gene segment behaved as functional or pseudogenic. Donor age, sex, ethnicity and CMV serostatus were collected together with the repertoire data. A later genetic analysis took genome-wide SNP genotypes for about 55% of the 666 donors and used that subset as a discovery cohort. All discovery cohort repertoires had been generated using a single sequencing platform. Class I and class II HLA loci were covered by the typing at four-digit resolution. Typing coverage varied by locus: roughly 620-630 donors for A, B, C, DRB1 and DQB1; roughly 510 for DQA1; approximately 610 for DPA1; under 490 for DPB1. Roughly five DR-DQ haplotypes were handled as single units for association and clustering, since linkage in the cohort was strong. Among a few hundred genotyped donors of the cohort, an average of around 240,000 unique TCR beta nucleotide sequences were sequenced per donor, roughly 20% of them non-productive.

The library relied on the immunoSEQ multiplex PCR assay. For the multiplex PCR, a mixture combining 60 forward primers for TCR Vbeta segments and 13 reverse primers for TCR Jbeta segments was used. The CDR3 region of rearranged TCR beta genes was amplified from genomic DNA with a multiplex PCR assay. On the Illumina HiSeq System, the amplified TCR beta libraries were sequenced as 87-base-pair reads. Concerning the study's data processing: In a later analysis, 77 million or so unique TCR beta chains were counted across the 666 repertoires, and around 10 million of these chains were shared by at least two donors. To remove PCR and sequencing errors, raw reads were error-corrected and collapsed into unique sequences using a nearest-neighbor algorithm that merged closely related sequences. CDR3 sequences were aligned to IMGT reference sequences to assign V, D and J gene segments. For a sequence to be retained, a match of at least six nucleotides to both a V gene segment and a J gene segment was required. A rearrangement was called productive if the CDR3 had no stop codons and remained in frame with V and J, and every other rearrangement was called non-productive. CDR3 was defined by IMGT convention, running from the second conserved V-encoded cysteine to the conserved J-encoded phenylalanine. The earlier analysis of a few hundred of the donors excluded sequences that lacked an unambiguous match to a single V gene segment. An earlier analysis of 587 of the donors classified V segments as functional when productive rearrangements were above 56.7% and as segregating when the standard deviation between donors was above 5%. A statistical classification framework was developed to diagnose cytomegalovirus status using the catalog of TCR beta chain sequences. V and J gene assignment, in a later analysis, came from comparing TCR nucleotide sequences with IMGT/GENE-DB human TR gene sequences. Using the TCRdist pipeline, a later analysis assigned CDR3 sequences along with most-parsimonious VDJ recombination scenarios. A later analysis defined each TCR beta chain by its CDR3 amino acid sequence plus V-gene family, and excluded reads lacking a unique V-gene family. As a way to deal with suspected cross-contamination and a sequencing artifact, a later analysis dropped 592 nucleotide sequences that were highly shared and had low generation probability. In a later analysis, a clonal expansion index was calculated for each public chain from normalized within-repertoire ranks of inferred template counts. In a later analysis, generation probabilities were computed using a VDJ recombination model fitted to out-of-frame rearrangements, and the results were checked against IGoR. In a later analysis, TCR-TCR, TCR-HLA and TCR-CMV co-occurrence was scored with hypergeometric tests, and a repertoire-size bias correction was applied to TCR pairs. In a later analysis, false discovery rates were estimated by permuting HLA or CMV assignments 20 times. A later analysis grouped co-occurring TCRs with DBSCAN, adding TCRdist sequence similarity when clustering within HLA-allele-positive subsets. Repertoires with fewer than 30,000 or more than 120,000 public chains were left out of co-occurrence clustering, as were five repertoires with anomalous nucleotide sharing. Entries here come from immuneACCESS through TCRdb and include only in-frame sequences with V and J called. Some clones fail to appear in such tables; in the studies checked, an unresolved V gene covers under half of the shortfall, and the cause of the remainder is unknown. Clone size and V and J calls were adopted from that table, with D and trimming inferred from the DNA. For this sample the table gives roughly 150,000 clones, of which 80% to 85% were detected only once. The leading ten clones occupy less than 1% of the sample.

As concerns this clone: This clone's antigen is unknown. It has no much larger one-base neighbor in the sample; base qualities were not kept.

The CDR3 sequence holds 11 residues, the cysteine and phenylalanine included. CDR3 DNA only is kept here, 33 bases in frame from base 1. The germline V gene (reference sequence) specifies DFQATT as CDR1 and SNEGSKA as CDR2. V ends up 5 bases short and J 4 bases short, with an unmatched junction base count of 1. Overall study results and their limits: The study gave a list of some 150 TCR beta chains associated with cytomegalovirus. A later analysis found that TCR association rates varied across HLA loci, with DRB1 alleles showing the most associated TCRs and HLA-C alleles the fewest. Three of the identified cytomegalovirus-associated TCR beta chains were confirmed in vitro to be specific for cytomegalovirus antigens. In a later analysis, most CMV-associated TCR beta chains were found to appear HLA-restricted, with HLA associations seemingly driven largely by CMV exposure. Only TCR beta chains were sequenced in this cohort, and the absence of alpha or paired-chain data limited detectable features. Strong co-occurrence of HLA alleles, especially DR and DQ, made assigning TCR associations to individual alleles difficult. Roughly uniform sequencing depth across donors was assumed in presence/absence analyses, although this assumption may not hold. Correlated functional status among segregating V segments might reflect linkage disequilibrium, but an unknown experimental factor could not be ruled out. A later analysis found that HLA-associated TCR beta chains were more clonally expanded and had lower generation probabilities than equally common non-associated chains. Some IMGT-functional V segments, including TRBV6-2 and TRBV6-3, could not be distinguished by the 87-base-pair reads and were therefore excluded. Because counts were too low, roughly 18 rarely observed V segments, including chromosome 9 orphons, were left out of the earlier analysis of some 640 of the donors. Broadly in line with IMGT annotations, most TCR beta V segments showed up in productive rearrangements about 87% or about 30% of the time in an earlier analysis of around 600 of the donors. A further reported finding was that TCR beta sequences accurately predicted the HLA-A and HLA-B alleles for most subjects in the first cohort. Because HLA typing was unavailable for some donors at each locus, only the typed subset was used in association tests. A later analysis associated 16,951 TCR beta sequences with specific HLA alleles at a false discovery rate of 0.05. Cytomegalovirus status was reported to be diagnosed by the classifier with high specificity and sensitivity in both the original and validation cohorts. A cluster of highly shared sequence variants was judged likely to be a technical artifact of the sequencing pipeline. According to a later analysis, parvovirus B19, influenza, CMV and Epstein-Barr virus appeared linked to several top co-occurrence clusters. According to a later genetic analysis, donors in an Asian-associated ancestry cluster had fewer N-insertions in productive TCRs than the approximately 610-donor mean. The authors suggested that the approach could potentially be extended to other disease states and immunological phenotypes. The only immune exposure information available for the cohort was CMV serostatus. While some public TCRs were present in many individuals, most TCR sequences turned up only very rarely across donors. An association between a missense DCLRE1C variant and V-gene and J-gene trimming of TCR beta chains was found in a later genetic analysis and replicated in an independent cohort.

In total, approximately 700 healthy bone marrow donors made up the cohort. At the time of sampling, every cohort member was nominally healthy, though immune exposures that went unrecorded were likely present. The donor was CMV seropositive and was included in the group of 290 or so seropositive cohort members. A peripheral blood sample was collected from each donor, and TCR beta sequencing was performed on peripheral blood mononuclear cells. The Qiagen DNeasy Blood Extraction Kit was used to extract genomic DNA from the blood cell samples. Sequenced material: PBMCs. The TCR originated in a girl aged 2 to 10 in good health and CMV-seropositive. This sequence uses TRBV20-1 and TRBJ1-1, with 7 bases matching TRBD1. For the CDR3, the sequence is CSASGGTEAFF. The DNA sequence is as follows: TGCAGTGCTTCAGGGGGCACTGAAGCTTTCTTT.